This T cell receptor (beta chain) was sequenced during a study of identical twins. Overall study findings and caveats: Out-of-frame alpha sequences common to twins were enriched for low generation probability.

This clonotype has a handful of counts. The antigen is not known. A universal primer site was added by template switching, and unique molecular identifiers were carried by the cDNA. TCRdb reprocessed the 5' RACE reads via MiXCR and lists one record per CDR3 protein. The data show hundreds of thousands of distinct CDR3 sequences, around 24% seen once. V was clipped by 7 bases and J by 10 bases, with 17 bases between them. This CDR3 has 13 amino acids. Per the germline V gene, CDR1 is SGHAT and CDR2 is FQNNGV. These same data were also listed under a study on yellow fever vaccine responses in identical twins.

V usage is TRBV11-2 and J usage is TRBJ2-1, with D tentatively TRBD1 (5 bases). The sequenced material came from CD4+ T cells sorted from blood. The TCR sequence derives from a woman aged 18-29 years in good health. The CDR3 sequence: CASTWTSVGEQFF. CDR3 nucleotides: TGTGCCAGCACCTGGACATCGGTGGGAGAGCAGTTCTTC.